This TCR beta chain is drawn from a study of naive and memory T cell subsets. The beta constant-region primer was an equimolar mix of two oligonucleotides covering TRBC1 and TRBC2. The ligated cDNA underwent four PCR rounds using SP2 and nested alpha and beta constant-region primers. An oligonucleotide with the SP2 primer and a 12-nucleotide UMI was ligated to the cDNA 3' end. TCRdb called the UMI-ligation and nested PCR reads again in MiXCR, with one record for every CDR3 protein. The repertoire holds 85,000 or so distinct CDR3 sequences, with roughly 9.3% as singletons. V lost 2 bases and J lost 6, with 8 bases in between. Germline V gene lookup returns CDR1 MNHEY and CDR2 SMNVEV (reference sequence). The CDR3 runs to 12 residues. This clonotype was recorded at least ten times.

V usage is TRBV27 and J usage is TRBJ2-7; D perhaps matches TRBD2 (6 bases). This clonotype was sampled from a human donor in good health. The sequencing input was naive CD8+ T cells from blood. The CDR3 DNA sequence: TGTGCCAGCAGTTTACTGGGGGGCGAGCAGTACTTC. Translating it yields CASSLLGGEQYF.